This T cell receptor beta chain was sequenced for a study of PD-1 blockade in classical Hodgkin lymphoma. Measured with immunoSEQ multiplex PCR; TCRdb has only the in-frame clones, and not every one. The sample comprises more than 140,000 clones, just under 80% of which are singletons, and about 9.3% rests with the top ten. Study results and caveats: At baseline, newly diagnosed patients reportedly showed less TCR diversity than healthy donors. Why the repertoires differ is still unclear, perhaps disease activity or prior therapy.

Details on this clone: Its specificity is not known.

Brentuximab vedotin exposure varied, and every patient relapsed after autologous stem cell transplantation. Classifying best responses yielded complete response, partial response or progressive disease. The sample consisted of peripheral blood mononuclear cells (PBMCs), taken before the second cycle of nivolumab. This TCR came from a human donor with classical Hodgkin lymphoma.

The chain's CDR3 is CASRTPGGSLDEQYF. For the CDR3, the DNA is TGTGCCAGCAGAACCCCGGGAGGAAGTCTGGACGAGCAGTACTTC. J is TRBJ2-7 and V is TRBV6-5, with 7 bases lining up with TRBD2. The CDR3 is 15 residues long. Germline V gene lookup returns CDR1 MNHEY and CDR2 SVGAGI. V gave up 6 bases and J gave up 5 bases; unmatched junction bases: 13.